The rows below give T cell receptor beta chains drawn from one sample of a study of T cells in Graves' hyperthyroidism and ophthalmopathy. TCRdb itself ran the multiplex PCR reads through MiXCR, one entry per CDR3 protein. The sample consists of 550,000 to 650,000 distinct CDR3 sequences, 11% to 15% of them appearing once. Source material: blood. The receptors shown here come from a woman aged 25-40 years with Graves' hyperthyroidism that later progressed to Graves' ophthalmopathy. CDR3s leave out the opening cysteine and the closing phenylalanine or tryptophan. Each record gives: D gene, J gene, V gene, clone size, CDR3 protein. A D gene is named only where the DNA matches it firmly. The listing skips clone size in some rows; elsewhere it reads once, few, many or a size class.

D: .; J: TRBJ1-2; V: TRBV20-1; size: .; CDR3: SVMGQWYGYT
D: .; J: TRBJ1-2; V: TRBV6-5; size: many; CDR3: ASSYDPQDLYGYT
D: .; J: TRBJ1-2; V: TRBV10-3; size: few; CDR3: AISGGSAVPNYGYT
D: TRBD1; J: TRBJ1-6; V: TRBV2; size: many; CDR3: ASSYRQGRTPLH
D: TRBD1; J: TRBJ1-2; V: TRBV18; size: .; CDR3: ASSPTTGTYGYT
D: .; J: TRBJ1-2; V: TRBV7-2; size: few; CDR3: ASSLNLANYGYT
D: TRBD2; J: TRBJ2-3; V: TRBV6-4; size: few; CDR3: ASSELSGRTDTQY
D: .; J: TRBJ1-2; V: TRBV29-1; size: few; CDR3: SVGFGYT
D: .; J: TRBJ2-7; V: TRBV28; size: many; CDR3: ASSFGRYEQY
D: .; J: TRBJ2-7; V: TRBV2; size: many; CDR3: ASSKDYEQY
D: .; J: TRBJ2-6; V: TRBV24-1; size: many; CDR3: ATSGAGAGANVLT
D: .; J: TRBJ2-7; V: TRBV6-1; size: many; CDR3: ASSITGRPSYEQY
D: TRBD1; J: TRBJ2-2; V: TRBV12-3/TRBV12-4; size: few; CDR3: ATRDRNTGELF
D: .; J: TRBJ2-3; V: TRBV18; size: many; CDR3: ASSPTGFTDTQY
D: .; J: TRBJ1-4; V: TRBV29-1; size: many; CDR3: SVVGSDEKLF
D: .; J: TRBJ1-1; V: TRBV3-1; size: .; CDR3: ASSQEGRGTETF
D: TRBD2; J: TRBJ2-5; V: TRBV12-3/TRBV12-4; size: many; CDR3: ASSLGGLAYKETQY
D: .; J: TRBJ2-7; V: TRBV7-9; size: many; CDR3: ASSSTVGREQY
D: TRBD1; J: TRBJ1-1; V: TRBV6-1; size: .; CDR3: ASSYRDSLTEAF
D: .; J: TRBJ1-6; V: TRBV12-3/TRBV12-4; size: many; CDR3: ARQWAGAYNSPLH
D: .; J: TRBJ1-1; V: TRBV5-6; size: many; CDR3: ASSLPENTEAF
D: .; J: TRBJ2-7; V: TRBV5-8; size: few; CDR3: ASSLTPSVYEQY
D: .; J: TRBJ1-6; V: TRBV28; size: many; CDR3: ASSSPMTSSPSSYNSPLH
D: .; J: TRBJ2-7; V: TRBV28; size: many; CDR3: ASSQPPGRSMTYEQY
D: .; J: TRBJ1-1; V: TRBV28; size: many; CDR3: ASSRVYTEAF
D: .; J: TRBJ1-2; V: TRBV18; size: .; CDR3: ASSVGDGSGYT
D: TRBD1; J: TRBJ1-1; V: TRBV19; size: .; CDR3: ASGDRRYPEAF
D: .; J: TRBJ2-7; V: TRBV4-3; size: .; CDR3: ASSQGTGSLGEQY
D: TRBD2; J: TRBJ2-7; V: TRBV28; size: many; CDR3: ASTLMTSGDYEQY
D: TRBD1; J: TRBJ1-5; V: TRBV12-3/TRBV12-4; size: .; CDR3: ASSRQGVNQPQH
D: .; J: TRBJ2-1; V: TRBV2; size: many; CDR3: ASSERSSSYNEQF
D: .; J: TRBJ2-4; V: TRBV12-5; size: few; CDR3: ASGLWGGMGAKNIQY
D: .; J: TRBJ1-5; V: TRBV27; size: many; CDR3: ASSFGGEQPQH
D: .; J: TRBJ2-7; V: TRBV12-3/TRBV12-4; size: .; CDR3: ASSSPARGYYEQY
D: .; J: TRBJ2-7; V: TRBV6-1; size: .; CDR3: ASSEDRLTYEQY
D: TRBD1; J: TRBJ2-1; V: TRBV25-1; size: many; CDR3: ASIWDRADEQF
D: TRBD1; J: TRBJ1-2; V: TRBV3-1; size: many; CDR3: ASSQESLDRGYGYT
D: .; J: TRBJ2-7; V: TRBV4-2; size: .; CDR3: ASSQVSPLFAEQY
D: TRBD2; J: TRBJ2-1; V: TRBV29-1; size: few; CDR3: SARSGRNNEQF
D: .; J: TRBJ2-7; V: TRBV3-1; size: .; CDR3: ASVGIADEQY
D: .; J: TRBJ2-7; V: TRBV27; size: many; CDR3: ASSSQDRAYEQY
D: .; J: TRBJ2-3; V: TRBV12-3/TRBV12-4; size: many; CDR3: ASSYPGASTDTQY
D: .; J: TRBJ2-2; V: TRBV6-1; size: few; CDR3: ASTPKRERTGELF
D: .; J: TRBJ2-2; V: TRBV29-1; size: .; CDR3: SGGERGELF
D: TRBD2; J: TRBJ2-1; V: TRBV6-1; size: many; CDR3: ASRGLADPSYNEQF
D: .; J: TRBJ1-5; V: TRBV7-2; size: few; CDR3: ASSASNSGNQPQH